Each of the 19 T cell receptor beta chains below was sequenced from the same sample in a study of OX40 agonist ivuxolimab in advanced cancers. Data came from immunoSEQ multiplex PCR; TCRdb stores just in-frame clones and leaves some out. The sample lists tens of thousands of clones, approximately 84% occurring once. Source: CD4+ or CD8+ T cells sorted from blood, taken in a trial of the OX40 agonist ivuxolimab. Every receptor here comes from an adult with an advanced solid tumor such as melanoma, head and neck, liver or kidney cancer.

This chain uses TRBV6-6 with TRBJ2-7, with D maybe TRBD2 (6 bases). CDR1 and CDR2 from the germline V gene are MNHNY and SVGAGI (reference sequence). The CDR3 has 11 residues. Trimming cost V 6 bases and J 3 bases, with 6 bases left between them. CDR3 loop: CASSGSYEQYF. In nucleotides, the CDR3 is TGTGCCAGCAGCGGGAGCTACGAGCAGTACTTC.

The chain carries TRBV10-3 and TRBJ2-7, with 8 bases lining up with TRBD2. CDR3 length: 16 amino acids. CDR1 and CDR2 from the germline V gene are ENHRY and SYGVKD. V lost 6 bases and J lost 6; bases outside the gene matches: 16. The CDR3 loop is CAIREVPGLGTGEQYF. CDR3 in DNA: TGTGCCATCAGGGAAGTTCCGGGACTAGGTACGGGCGAGCAGTACTTC.

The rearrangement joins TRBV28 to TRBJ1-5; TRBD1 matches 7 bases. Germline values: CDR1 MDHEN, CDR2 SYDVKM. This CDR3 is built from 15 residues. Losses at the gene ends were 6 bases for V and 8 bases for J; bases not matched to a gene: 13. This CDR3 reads CASRTQTGWEKPQHF. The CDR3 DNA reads TGTGCCAGCAGGACTCAGACAGGGTGGGAGAAGCCCCAGCATTTT. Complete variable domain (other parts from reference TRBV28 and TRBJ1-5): DVKVTQSSRYLVKRTGEKVFLECVQDMDHENMFWYRQDPGLGLRLIYFSYDVKMKEKGDIPEGYSVSREKKERFSLILESASTNQTSMYLCASRTQTGWEKPQHFGDGTRLSIL.

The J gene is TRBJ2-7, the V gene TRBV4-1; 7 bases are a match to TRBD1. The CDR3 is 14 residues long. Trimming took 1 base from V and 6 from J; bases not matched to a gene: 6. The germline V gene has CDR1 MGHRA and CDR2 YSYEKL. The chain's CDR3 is CASSQGDRASEQYF. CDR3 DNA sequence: TGCGCCAGCAGCCAAGGAGACAGGGCCTCCGAGCAGTACTTC.

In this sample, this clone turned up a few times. Here the CDR3 reads CASSFGQDSYEQYF. Written as DNA, the CDR3 is TGTGCCAGCAGTTTTGGACAGGACTCCTACGAGCAGTACTTC. The chain employs TRBV28 and TRBJ2-7; 7 positions agree with TRBD1. Germline CDR1 is MDHEN and CDR2 is SYDVKM. With V trimmed by 3 bases and J by 0 bases, 2 bases remained unmatched. The length of the CDR3 is 14 residues.

Here the CDR3 DNA reads TGCAGCGTTGTCTTGGTGGCCACCTACGAGCAGTACTTC. Protein sequence: CSVVLVATYEQYF. V and J are TRBV29-1 and TRBJ2-7; no definite D call. CDR3 length: 13 amino acids. In germline, CDR1 is SQVTM, CDR2 ANQGSEA. Trimming stripped 4 bases from V and 2 bases from J, with 12 bases between.

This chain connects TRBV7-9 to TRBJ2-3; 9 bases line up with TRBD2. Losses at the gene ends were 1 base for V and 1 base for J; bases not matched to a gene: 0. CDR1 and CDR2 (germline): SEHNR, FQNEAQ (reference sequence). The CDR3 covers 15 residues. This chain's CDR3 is CASSLGTSGTDTQYF. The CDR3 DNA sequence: TGTGCCAGCAGCTTAGGGACTAGCGGCACAGATACGCAGTATTTT.

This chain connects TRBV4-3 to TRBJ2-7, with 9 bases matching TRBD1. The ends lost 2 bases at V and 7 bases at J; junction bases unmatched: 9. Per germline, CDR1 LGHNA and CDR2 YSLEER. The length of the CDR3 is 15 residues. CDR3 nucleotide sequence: TGCGCCAGCAGCCAACTACAGGGGGCGCATGTAGAGCAGTACTTC. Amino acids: CASSQLQGAHVEQYF.

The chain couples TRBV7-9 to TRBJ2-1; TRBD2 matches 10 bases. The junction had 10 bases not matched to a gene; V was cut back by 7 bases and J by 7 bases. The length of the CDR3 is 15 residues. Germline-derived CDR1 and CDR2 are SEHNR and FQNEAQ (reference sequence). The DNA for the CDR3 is TGTGCCAGCATCACAATGACTAGCGGGTCAAATGAGCAGTTCTTC. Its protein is CASITMTSGSNEQFF. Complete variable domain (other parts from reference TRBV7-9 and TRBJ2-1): DTGVSQNPRHKITKRGQNVTFRCDPISEHNRLYWYRQTLGQGPEFLTYFQNEAQLEKSRLLSDRFSAERPKGSFSTLEIQRTEQGDSAMYLCASITMTSGSNEQFFGPGTRLTVL.

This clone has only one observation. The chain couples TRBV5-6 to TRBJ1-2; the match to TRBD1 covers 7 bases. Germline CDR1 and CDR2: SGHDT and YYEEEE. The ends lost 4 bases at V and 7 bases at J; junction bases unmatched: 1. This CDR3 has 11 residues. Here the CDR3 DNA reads TGTGCCAGCAGCCAGGGGGGTGGCTACACCTTC. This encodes CASSQGGGYTF.

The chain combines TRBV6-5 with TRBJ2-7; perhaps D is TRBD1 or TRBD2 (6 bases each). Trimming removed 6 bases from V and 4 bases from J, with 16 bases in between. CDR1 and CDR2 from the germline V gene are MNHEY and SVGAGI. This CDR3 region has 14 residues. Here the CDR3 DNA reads TGTGCCAGCAGCCCTGAGGGGGGCTGGTACGAGCAGTACTTC. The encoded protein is CASSPEGGWYEQYF.

The CDR3 nucleotides read TGTGCCAGCAGCCGGACAGGGGAGAACGGGGAGCTGTTTTTT. This sequence encodes CASSRTGENGELFF. The chain links TRBV6-4 to TRBJ2-2; TRBD1 aligns across 9 bases. Germline CDR1 and CDR2: MRHNA and SNTAGT. Trimming at V came to 6 bases and at J to 7 bases, leaving 6 bases not matched to a gene. This CDR3 is built from 14 residues.

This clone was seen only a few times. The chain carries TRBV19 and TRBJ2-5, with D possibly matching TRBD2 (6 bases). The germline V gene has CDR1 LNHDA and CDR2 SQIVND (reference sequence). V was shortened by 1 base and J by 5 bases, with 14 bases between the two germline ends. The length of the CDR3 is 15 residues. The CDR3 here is CASSIAPGERETQYF. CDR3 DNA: TGTGCCAGTAGTATAGCCCCGGGGGAGAGGGAGACCCAGTACTTC.

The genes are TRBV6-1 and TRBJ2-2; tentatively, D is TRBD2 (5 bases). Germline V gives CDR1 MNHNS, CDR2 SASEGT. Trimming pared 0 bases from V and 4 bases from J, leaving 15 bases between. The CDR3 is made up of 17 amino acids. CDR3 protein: CASSEAPWGRGTGELFF. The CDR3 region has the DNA TGTGCCAGCAGTGAAGCGCCATGGGGTCGGGGCACCGGGGAGCTGTTTTTT.

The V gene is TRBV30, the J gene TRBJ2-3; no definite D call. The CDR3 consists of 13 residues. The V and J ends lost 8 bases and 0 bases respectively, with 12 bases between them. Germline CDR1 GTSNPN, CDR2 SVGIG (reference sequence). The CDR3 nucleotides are TGTGCCCAAAACCAAGGGAGCACAGATACGCAGTATTTT. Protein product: CAQNQGSTDTQYF. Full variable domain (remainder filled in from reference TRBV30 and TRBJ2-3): SQTIHQWPATLVQPVGSPLSLECTVEGTSNPNLYWYRQAAGRGLQLLFYSVGIGQISSEVPQNLSASRPQDRQFILSSKKLLLSDSGFYLCAQNQGSTDTQYFGPGTRLTVL.

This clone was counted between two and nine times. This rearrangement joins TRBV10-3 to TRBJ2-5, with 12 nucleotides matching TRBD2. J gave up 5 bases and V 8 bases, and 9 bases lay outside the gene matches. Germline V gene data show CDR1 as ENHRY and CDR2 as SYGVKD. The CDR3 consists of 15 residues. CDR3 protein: CAIRSTSGSFETQYF. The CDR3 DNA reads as TGTGCCATCCGATCGACTAGCGGGAGTTTTGAGACCCAGTACTTC.

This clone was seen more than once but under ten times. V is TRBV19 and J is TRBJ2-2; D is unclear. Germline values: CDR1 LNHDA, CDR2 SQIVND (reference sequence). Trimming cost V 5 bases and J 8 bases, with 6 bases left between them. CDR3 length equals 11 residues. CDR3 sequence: CASSPSGELFF. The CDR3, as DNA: TGTGCCAGTAGTCCGTCGGGGGAGCTGTTTTTT.

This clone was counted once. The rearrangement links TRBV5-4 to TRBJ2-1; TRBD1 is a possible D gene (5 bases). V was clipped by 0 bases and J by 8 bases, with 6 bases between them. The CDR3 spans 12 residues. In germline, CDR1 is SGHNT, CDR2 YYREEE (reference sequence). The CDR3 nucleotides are TGTGCCAGCAGCTTGGTAGGGGATGAGCAGTTCTTC. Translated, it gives CASSLVGDEQFF.

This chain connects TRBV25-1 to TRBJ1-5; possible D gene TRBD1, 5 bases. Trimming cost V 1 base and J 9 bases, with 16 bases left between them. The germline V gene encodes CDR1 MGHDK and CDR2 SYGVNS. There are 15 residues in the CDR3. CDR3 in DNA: TGTGCCAGCAGTGAATTGTCAGGGACGTCGGGGCCCCAGCATTTT. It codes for CASSELSGTSGPQHF.